The clone carrying this T cell receptor (beta chain) was seen many times. This record comes from a study of neurological immune-mediated disorders. CDR3 length equals 15 residues. Trimming at V came to 4 bases and at J to 4 bases, leaving 3 bases not matched to a gene. Germline V gene data show CDR1 as SGHKS and CDR2 as YYEKEE (reference sequence). The authors produced cDNA by 5'RACE using 10-nucleotide random UMIs. TCRdb processed the 5' RACE reads anew with MiXCR; each CDR3 protein has one entry. This sample has roughly 40,000 distinct CDR3 sequences, with more than 2% found just once. The chain is built from TRBV5-5 and TRBJ2-3, with 13 bases identical to TRBD2. The sample was PBMCs. The receptor comes from a man aged 50 or older with multiple sclerosis. The CDR3 DNA follows: TGTGCCAGCAGCCAGGGACTAGCGGGGTCAGATACGCAGTATTTT. It is translated as CASSQGLAGSDTQYF.